Here is one T cell receptor (beta chain) with its context. What it binds is unknown. 60 Vbeta and 13 Jbeta primers were used in PCR. Only in-frame clones appear in the TCRdb table, and some are missing; sequencing was by immunoSEQ multiplex PCR. The sample yields fewer than 150,000 clones, 75% to 85% seen once. The sample is drawn from a study of cytomegalovirus exposure and HLA in healthy donors. General study results and limits: When a later analysis was performed, an Asian-associated ancestry cluster reportedly had fewer N-insertions than the roughly 730-donor mean.

The V gene end was trimmed by 6 bases and the J gene end by 5 bases; junction bases not matched to a gene: 5. Per germline, CDR1 MNHEY and CDR2 SVGAGI. The CDR3 length is 14 residues. The V gene is TRBV6-5, the J gene TRBJ2-2, with TRBD1 matching over 8 bases. This receptor was identified in a man aged 35 to 55 in good health and CMV-seronegative. Source material: PBMCs. This CDR3 reads CASSGQGLTGELFF. CDR3 sequence (DNA): TGTGCCAGCAGCGGACAGGGTTTGACCGGGGAGCTGTTTTTT.